A selection of T cell receptor beta chains follows, all from one sample in a study of cytomegalovirus exposure and HLA in healthy donors. Clones were read by immunoSEQ multiplex PCR, and TCRdb kept only the in-frame ones, dropping some. The table records under 200,000 clones, around 88% of them present only once. Sample: PBMCs. Receptors originate from a woman under 40 in good health and CMV-seronegative. Each CDR3 is given with its conserved first and last residue. A D gene is named only where the DNA matches it firmly. Size tells how often a clone was seen (once, few, many) or the class of an expanded clone, and some rows leave it out.

>NA|TRBV19|TRBJ1-2|NA
CASREGLGGYGYTF
TGTGCCAGTAGGGAGGGCCTAGGAGGCTATGGCTACACCTTC
>NA|TRBV28|TRBJ1-2|NA
CASSLLNYGYTF
TGTGCCAGCAGCCTACTTAACTATGGCTACACCTTC
>TRBD2|TRBV4-3|TRBJ2-5|NA
CASSQGGTSGGGAETQYF
TGCGCCAGCAGCCAAGGTGGGACTAGCGGGGGAGGGGCAGAGACCCAGTACTTC
>TRBD2|TRBV5-4|TRBJ2-7|NA
CASVGASGREKNDEQYF
TGTGCCAGCGTGGGGGCTAGCGGGAGGGAGAAAAATGACGAGCAGTACTTC
>NA|TRBV2|TRBJ1-2|NA
CASSSQEQNYGYTF
TGTGCCAGCTCTTCCCAGGAACAGAACTATGGCTACACCTTC
>TRBD2|TRBV7-2|TRBJ2-5|once
CASSLELAGGKTQYF
TGTGCCAGCAGCTTAGAACTAGCGGGGGGGAAGACCCAGTACTTC
>NA|TRBV28|TRBJ1-1|few
CASSLLGAGEAFF
TGTGCCAGCAGTTTATTGGGGGCAGGGGAAGCTTTCTTT
>TRBD2|TRBV4-1|TRBJ2-1|once
CASSQVGLAGVGSYSNEQFF
TGCGCCAGCAGCCAGGTCGGACTAGCGGGAGTTGGGAGTTACTCTAATGAGCAGTTCTTC
>NA|TRBV2|TRBJ2-7|NA
CASSEGTYYYEQYF
TGTGCCAGCAGTGAAGGGACTTACTACTACGAGCAGTACTTC
>NA|TRBV11-3|TRBJ2-1|NA
CASSMSGGISYNEQFF
TGTGCCAGCAGCATGTCTGGGGGGATCTCCTACAATGAGCAGTTCTTC
>TRBD1|TRBV7-9|TRBJ1-5|NA
CASSSGEDRGEPQHF
TGTGCCAGCAGCTCTGGGGAGGACAGGGGGGAGCCCCAGCATTTT
>TRBD2|TRBV4-1|TRBJ2-3|NA
CASSHRTSGGAGDTQYF
TGCGCCAGCAGCCACAGGACTAGCGGGGGGGCAGGAGATACGCAGTATTTT
>NA|TRBV21-1|TRBJ2-7|NA
CASSRSGESEQYF
TGTGCCAGCAGTCGGAGCGGGGAGAGCGAGCAGTACTTC
>TRBD1|TRBV15|TRBJ2-3|NA
CATSREQRGLTDTQYF
TGTGCCACCAGCAGGGAACAGAGGGGGCTAACAGATACGCAGTATTTT
>NA|TRBV7-9|TRBJ1-5|NA
CSSSLAEGSYDNQPQHF
TGTTCCAGCAGCTTAGCGGAGGGCTCATATGATAATCAGCCCCAGCATTTT
>NA|TRBV27|TRBJ2-1|NA
CASSREGFPYNEQFF
TGTGCCAGCAGCCGGGAAGGGTTCCCCTACAATGAGCAGTTCTTC
>TRBD1|TRBV29-1|TRBJ1-1|NA
CSVLDRDWTEAFF
TGCAGCGTCCTAGACAGGGATTGGACTGAAGCTTTCTTT
>TRBD1|TRBV7-2|TRBJ2-7|NA
CASSERGTGTYEQYF
TGTGCCAGCAGCGAGAGGGGGACAGGAACCTACGAGCAGTACTTC
>NA|TRBV2|TRBJ1-1|NA
CASSFKKSNTEAFF
TGTGCCAGCAGTTTTAAAAAGAGTAACACTGAAGCTTTCTTT
>TRBD2|TRBV28|TRBJ2-5|once
CASSLWEEGGETQYF
TGTGCCAGCAGTTTATGGGAGGAGGGAGGGGAGACCCAGTACTTC
>TRBD2|TRBV18|TRBJ2-3|NA
CASSSTSGRVTDTQYF
TGTGCCAGCTCATCGACTAGCGGGAGAGTCACAGATACGCAGTATTTT
>NA|TRBV7-9|TRBJ1-4|NA
CASSLLAVNEKLFF
TGTGCCAGCAGCTTATTAGCAGTGAATGAAAAACTGTTTTTT
>TRBD1|TRBV9|TRBJ1-6|NA
CASNSGQTDSPLHF
TGTGCCAGCAACTCGGGACAGACAGATTCACCCCTCCACTTT
>TRBD1|TRBV30|TRBJ1-1|NA
CAWDNSRGRTEAFF
TGTGCCTGGGATAACTCCAGGGGGCGCACTGAAGCTTTCTTT
>TRBD1|TRBV13|TRBJ2-1|NA
CASSLTGDNEQFF
TGTGCCAGCAGCCTGACAGGGGACAATGAGCAGTTCTTC
>NA|TRBV4-1|TRBJ2-7|NA
CASSSQGRSYEQYF
TGCGCCAGCAGTTCACAGGGTAGGTCCTACGAGCAGTACTTC
>NA|TRBV6-1|TRBJ2-3|NA
CASSVRPENTDTQYF
TGTGCCAGCAGTGTCCGGCCGGAGAACACAGATACGCAGTATTTT
>TRBD2|TRBV27|TRBJ2-7|NA
CASSSGTSGWGDEQYF
TGTGCCAGCAGTTCCGGGACTAGCGGGTGGGGCGACGAGCAGTACTTC
>TRBD1|TRBV27|TRBJ2-5|NA
CASSPTTLTGGPKETQYF
TGTGCCAGCAGTCCTACAACCCTAACAGGGGGCCCGAAAGAGACCCAGTACTTC
>TRBD1|TRBV7-8|TRBJ2-7|NA
CASSAGQVYEQYF
TGTGCCAGCAGCGCGGGACAGGTGTACGAGCAGTACTTC
>TRBD1|TRBV6-1|TRBJ2-7|NA
CASSVRDRGYEQYF
TGTGCCAGCAGTGTCCGGGACAGGGGGTACGAGCAGTACTTC
>NA|TRBV19|TRBJ2-2|NA
CASSYLDTGELFF
TGTGCCAGTAGTTATCTAGACACCGGGGAGCTGTTTTTT
>TRBD2|TRBV6-1|TRBJ2-3|once
CASSRGGDTQYF
TGTGCCAGCTCTCGGGGGGGGGATACGCAGTATTTT
>TRBD2|TRBV5-1|TRBJ2-3|NA
CASRGLAGKDTQYF
TGCGCCAGCAGAGGGCTAGCGGGGAAGGATACGCAGTATTTT
>TRBD1|TRBV4-3|TRBJ2-7|NA
CASSRDPGTGGYEQYF
TGCGCCAGCAGCCGAGACCCCGGGACAGGGGGCTACGAGCAGTACTTC
>TRBD1|TRBV7-6|TRBJ2-5|NA
CASRRGQGSETQYF
TGTGCCAGCAGACGAGGACAGGGATCGGAGACCCAGTACTTC
>NA|TRBV4-3|TRBJ1-2|NA
CASSQVRAGYGYTF
TGCGCCAGCAGCCAAGTGAGGGCCGGCTATGGCTACACCTTC
>TRBD2|TRBV9|TRBJ2-3|once
CASSAGLAGVENTQYF
TGTGCCAGCAGCGCGGGACTAGCGGGAGTGGAGAATACGCAGTATTTT
>NA|TRBV5-1|TRBJ2-2|NA
CASSSGTNTGELFF
TGCGCCAGCAGCTCCGGGACTAACACCGGGGAGCTGTTTTTT
>NA|TRBV4-1|TRBJ2-6|few
CASSQPQGSGANVLTF
TGCGCCAGCAGCCAACCCCAGGGATCTGGGGCCAACGTCCTGACTTTC
>TRBD1|TRBV11-2|TRBJ1-1|NA
CASSLERTGNTEAFF
TGTGCCAGCAGCTTAGAACGGACAGGCAACACTGAAGCTTTCTTT
>NA|TRBV28|TRBJ2-1|NA
CASGALGWYNEQFF
TGTGCCAGCGGTGCCCTCGGGTGGTACAATGAGCAGTTCTTC
>TRBD2|TRBV4-2|TRBJ2-7|NA
CASSQAGGASYEQYF
TGTGCCAGCAGCCAAGCGGGAGGGGCCTCCTACGAGCAGTACTTC
>TRBD2|TRBV5-5|TRBJ2-5|NA
CASSSGLAGGPAETQYF
TGTGCCAGCAGCTCAGGTTTGGCGGGAGGCCCCGCGGAGACCCAGTACTTC
>NA|TRBV10-2|TRBJ2-7|NA
CASSPGHSSYEQYF
TGCGCCAGCAGTCCGGGACATTCTTCCTACGAGCAGTACTTC
>TRBD1|TRBV19|TRBJ2-7|once
CASSISGQVSYEQYF
TGTGCCAGTAGTATAAGCGGACAGGTCTCCTACGAGCAGTACTTC
>TRBD2|TRBV5-1|TRBJ2-5|NA
CASSLPGLAGLQETQYF
TGCGCCAGCAGCTTGCCGGGACTAGCGGGACTACAAGAGACCCAGTACTTC
>NA|TRBV6-5|TRBJ1-1|NA
CASSYGGGLSDTEAFF
TGTGCCAGCAGTTACGGCGGGGGGCTGTCGGACACTGAAGCTTTCTTT
>NA|TRBV6-5|TRBJ1-2|NA
CASSYSGSRRGYTF
TGTGCCAGCAGTTATTCTGGATCCCGGCGGGGCTACACCTTC
>TRBD1|TRBV5-4|TRBJ1-6|few
CASSTGQIADLSYNSPLHF
TGTGCCAGCAGCACGGGACAGATTGCCGACCTCTCCTATAATTCACCCCTCCACTTT
>NA|TRBV19|TRBJ1-4|few
CASSLYHPVDEKLFF
TGTGCCAGTAGTCTTTATCATCCAGTCGATGAAAAACTGTTTTTT
>TRBD2|TRBV4-1|TRBJ2-1|NA
CASSPTGLAIMYNEQFF
TGCGCCAGCAGCCCTACGGGACTAGCGATAATGTACAATGAGCAGTTCTTC